The T cell receptor beta chain under discussion was sequenced for a study of T cells in Graves' hyperthyroidism and ophthalmopathy. Trimming removed 2 bases at V and 1 base at J, with 14 bases between. The CDR3 totals 16 residues. The germline CDR1 and CDR2 sequences are SGHRS and YFSETQ. Regions amplified from RNA transcripts were the TCR beta CDR3 regions. TCR CDR3 underwent first-round RT-PCR with the HTBI primer set. Each CDR3 protein gets one entry after TCRdb re-called the multiplex PCR reads with MiXCR. This table holds 550,000 to 850,000 distinct CDR3 sequences, roughly a sixth found once. This receptor was taken from a woman between 45 and 60 years old with Graves' hyperthyroidism that later progressed to Graves' ophthalmopathy. Sequenced input: blood. The rearrangement uses TRBV5-1 and TRBJ2-3, with D perhaps TRBD2 (7 bases). CDR3: CASSLGGGPGTDTQYF. CDR3 DNA sequence: TGCGCCAGCAGCTTAGGGGGGGGGCCGGGCACAGATACGCAGTATTTT.